This T cell receptor beta chain is drawn from a study of blood T cell repertoires in COVID-19. On the study more broadly: Donors in the United States, Italy and Spain gave samples during acute or convalescent COVID-19. T cells, B-cell-depleted T cells, or PBMCs provided the cDNA or gDNA that served as material.

The CDR3 length is 14 residues. The V and J ends lost 7 bases and 5 bases respectively, with 18 bases between them. Germline V lookup: CDR1 LNHNV, CDR2 YYDKDF (reference sequence). The authors' processing: Estimates of nucleated cell counts were drawn from the amplification of reference gene primers. Generated by immunoSEQ multiplex PCR, the TCRdb table keeps only in-frame clones and is missing some. Clone size and V and J calls were adopted from that table, with D and trimming inferred from the DNA. The sample includes under 450,000 clones, about 89% of them seen just once. One Seattle source followed patients from active infection through their disease course.

This sequence joins TRBV15 and TRBJ2-7; weak D call: TRBD2 (5 bases). The specimen sequenced was peripheral blood. This TCR derives from a woman aged 40-49 years with COVID-19, enrolled during active disease. CDR3 loop: CATTPTLAVDEQYF. CDR3 sequence (DNA): TGTGCCACCACTCCGACTCTAGCTGTCGACGAGCAGTACTTC.